Shown below are 31 T cell receptor beta chains from a single sample sequenced in a study of T cells in localized non-small cell lung cancer. Using immunoSEQ multiplex PCR, the repertoire was profiled, and TCRdb retains in-frame clones only, with some absent. This table has approximately 65,000 clones, roughly 76% appearing once. Here the sequenced sample was PBMCs, taken before any cancer treatment. These receptors were taken from a man aged 40 to 75 with stage II lung adenocarcinoma.

V and J are TRBV21-1 and TRBJ1-2. TRBV21-1 is a documented pseudogene. The CDR3 covers 12 residues. The CDR3, as DNA: TGTGCCAGCCGGGGACTCCGGGACGGCTACACCTTC. As protein: CASRGLRDGYTF.

The chain links TRBV29-1 to TRBJ2-1; 8 nucleotides line up with TRBD2. The J segment lost 2 bases and the V segment lost 1 base, leaving 13 bases of the junction unmatched. CDR3 length: 18 amino acids. CDR1 and CDR2 from the germline V gene are SQVTM and ANQGSEA. This CDR3 is CSVEGSEGLAGTYNEQFF. CDR3 sequence (DNA): TGCAGCGTTGAAGGCTCTGAGGGTCTAGCGGGTACCTACAATGAGCAGTTCTTC.

The rearrangement uses TRBV19 and TRBJ2-1; 8 nucleotides agree with TRBD2. There are 14 residues in the CDR3. Looked up from germline, CDR1 is LNHDA and CDR2 is SQIVND (reference sequence). Trimming cost V 6 bases and J 9 bases; bases outside gene matches: 10. In DNA, the CDR3 is TGTGCCAGTAGCAAAGCGGGAGACGTCCCTGAGCAGTTCTTC. This sequence encodes CASSKAGDVPEQFF.

V usage is TRBV30 and J usage is TRBJ2-1; D is undetermined. V was shortened by 2 bases and J by 8 bases, with 10 bases between the two germline ends. CDR1 is GTSNPN, CDR2 SVGIG, per germline (reference sequence). This CDR3 comprises 12 residues. CDR3 DNA sequence: TGTGCCTGGAGTTTCGACCGGGATGAGCAGTTCTTC. Residues: CAWSFDRDEQFF.

This sequence joins TRBV15 and TRBJ1-2; D not resolved. The CDR3 is made up of 16 amino acids. Germline V gene lookup returns CDR1 LNHNV and CDR2 YYDKDF (reference sequence). Deletions cut 5 bases from V and 1 base from J, with 17 bases between. CDR3 sequence: CATSGPGPSVNYGYTF. DNA for the CDR3: TGTGCCACCAGCGGCCCGGGCCCATCGGTTAACTATGGCTACACCTTC.

The chain carries TRBV4-1 and TRBJ1-3, with D possibly matching TRBD1 (5 bases). Looked up from germline, CDR1 is MGHRA and CDR2 is YSYEKL. The CDR3 spans 19 residues. V lost 1 base to trimming and J lost 2 bases, with 21 bases between them. CDR3 protein: CASSQAGRRNGSAGNTIYF. CDR3 bases: TGCGCCAGCAGCCAAGCGGGACGTCGGAACGGGTCAGCTGGAAACACCATATATTTT.

The V gene is TRBV13, the J gene TRBJ1-1; 10 bases are shared with TRBD1. CDR3 size: 15 residues. V was clipped by 5 bases and J by 2 bases; unmatched bases: 5. Germline V CDR1 and CDR2: PRHDT, FYEKMQ (reference sequence). The CDR3 is CASSIRDRGNTEAFF. Here the CDR3 DNA reads TGTGCCAGCAGCATCCGGGACAGGGGTAACACTGAAGCTTTCTTT. Full variable domain (rest looked up from reference TRBV13 and TRBJ1-1): AAGVIQSPRHLIKEKRETATLKCYPIPRHDTVYWYQQGPGQDPQFLISFYEKMQSDKGSIPDRFSAQQFSDYHSELNMSSLELGDSALYFCASSIRDRGNTEAFFGQGTRLTVV.

The genes are TRBV9 and TRBJ2-1; 8 bases are a match to TRBD2. CDR3 size: 16 residues. The trim removed 4 bases at V and 3 bases at J, leaving 9 bases unmatched. The germline CDR1 and CDR2 sequences are SGDLS and YYNGEE. CDR3 loop: CASSPGLAGLYNEQFF. CDR3 in DNA: TGTGCCAGCAGCCCGGGGCTAGCGGGCCTCTACAATGAGCAGTTCTTC.

The gene calls are TRBV5-1 and TRBJ2-7, with D maybe TRBD1 (6 bases). This CDR3 is 15 amino acids long. V lost 3 bases to trimming and J lost 3 bases, with 16 bases between them. The germline gives CDR1 SGHRS, CDR2 YFSETQ. The chain's CDR3 is CASSSSPGRGYEQYF. The CDR3 nucleotides are TGCGCCAGCAGCTCCTCACCGGGCAGGGGCTACGAGCAGTACTTC.

This clone has just a few counts. The rearrangement joins TRBV4-1 to TRBJ2-7, with D tentatively TRBD1 (5 bases). The CDR3 covers 15 residues. V was pared by 4 bases and J by 4 bases, with 17 bases between. Per germline, CDR1 MGHRA and CDR2 YSYEKL. The CDR3 here is CASSLYVQGSYEQYF. Here the CDR3 DNA reads TGCGCCAGCAGCCTCTATGTCCAGGGTAGTTACGAGCAGTACTTC.

V usage is TRBV18 and J usage is TRBJ2-7; D might be TRBD1 or TRBD2, each matching 5 bases. The CDR3 spans 16 residues. CDR1 and CDR2 from the germline V gene are KGHSH and LQKENI. Trimming took 0 bases from V and 0 from J, leaving 12 bases between them. CDR3 sequence (DNA): TGTGCCAGCTCACCACCGGGACCTCCTAGCTCCTACGAGCAGTACTTC. Translation: CASSPPGPPSSYEQYF.

The gene calls are TRBV2 and TRBJ1-1; maybe TRBD1 (5 bases). CDR3 size: 13 residues. Germline V gene lookup returns CDR1 SNHLY and CDR2 FYNNEI. Trimming stripped 7 bases from V and 4 bases from J, with 13 bases between. The CDR3 sequence is CASNGGWGTEAFF. In DNA form, the CDR3 reads TGTGCCAGCAACGGGGGTTGGGGCACTGAAGCTTTCTTT.

The chain couples TRBV11-3 to TRBJ1-1; 7 nucleotides match TRBD1. CDR1 is SGHNT, CDR2 YENEEA, per germline. V lost 5 bases, J lost 5 bases, and 5 bases stayed unmatched. The CDR3 has 13 residues. CDR3 DNA sequence: TGTGCCAGCAGCCCCAGGGGGGATACTGAAGCTTTCTTT. Encoded protein: CASSPRGDTEAFF. The whole variable domain, filled in from reference TRBV11-3 and TRBJ1-1, reads EAGVVQSPRYKIIEKKQPVAFWCNPISGHNTLYWYLQNLGQGPELLIRYENEEAVDDSQLPKDRFSAERLKGVDSTLKIQPAELGDSAVYLCASSPRGDTEAFFGQGTRLTVV.

The rearrangement uses TRBV6-5 and TRBJ1-1; D might be TRBD1 (5 bases). The CDR3 length is 15 residues. The V end lost 7 bases, the J end lost 0 bases, and 15 bases lay between the germline ends. Germline values: CDR1 MNHEY, CDR2 SVGAGI. The CDR3 loop is CASTAGRGMNTEAFF. CDR3 bases: TGTGCCAGCACCGCGGGCCGGGGCATGAACACTGAAGCTTTCTTT.

In DNA, the CDR3 is TGTGCCAGCAGTTACGGCCCAACCTCGGGCGGTTACGAGCAGTACTTC. Its protein is CASSYGPTSGGYEQYF. V gene TRBV6-5 combines with J gene TRBJ2-7; unclear D gene. V was cut by 2 bases and J by 4 bases, with 18 bases left in between. There are 16 residues in the CDR3. CDR1 MNHEY and CDR2 SVGAGI come from the germline V gene.

This chain links TRBV14 with TRBJ2-7; D call uncertain. The CDR3 covers 14 residues. Deletions cut 1 base from V and 4 bases from J, with 11 bases between. From germline, CDR1 is SGHDN and CDR2 FVKESK. The CDR3 is CASSQARPPYEQYF. In nucleotides, the CDR3 is TGTGCCAGCAGCCAAGCCAGGCCCCCTTACGAGCAGTACTTC.

This clone was seen a handful of times. The rearrangement joins TRBV18 to TRBJ1-5; TRBD1 is a possible D gene (5 bases). Germline CDR1 is KGHSH and CDR2 is LQKENI. V lost 0 bases and J lost 2, with 11 bases in between. The CDR3 consists of 16 residues. The CDR3 sequence is CASSPPSQGGNQPQHF. The CDR3 region has the DNA TGTGCCAGCTCACCACCCTCCCAGGGAGGCAATCAGCCCCAGCATTTT.

This clone has a handful of counts. The chain is built from TRBV19 and TRBJ1-1; TRBD1 is a possible D gene (5 bases). The CDR3 sequence is 14 residues long. Germline V lookup: CDR1 LNHDA, CDR2 SQIVND (reference sequence). V gave up 7 bases and J gave up 7 bases, with 19 bases separating them. The DNA of the CDR3 is TGTGCCAGTACCACCCGGGGGGGTCTGGGTGAAGCTTTCTTT. This gives the protein CASTTRGGLGEAFF.

This clone showed up just a few times. This chain connects TRBV5-5 to TRBJ2-1, with D possibly matching TRBD2 (5 bases). V lost 0 bases and J 4 bases, leaving 11 bases between the germline ends. This CDR3 comprises 15 residues. The germline V gene encodes CDR1 SGHKS and CDR2 YYEKEE (reference sequence). CDR3 loop: CASSLGLGVYNEQFF. CDR3 nucleotides: TGTGCCAGCAGCTTGGGTTTGGGAGTTTACAATGAGCAGTTCTTC.

The chain employs TRBV5-1 and TRBJ2-3, with 10 bases aligning to TRBD2. V dropped 4 bases and J dropped 1; count of bases not matched to a gene: 9. Germline assignment: CDR1 SGHRS and CDR2 YFSETQ. The CDR3 has 17 residues. DNA for the CDR3: TGCGCCAGCAGCAGACCTAGCGGGAGTTTCGGCACAGATACGCAGTATTTT. Its translation: CASSRPSGSFGTDTQYF.

This chain links TRBV19 with TRBJ2-1, with 14 bases identical to TRBD2. The CDR3 length is 15 residues. J gave up 8 bases and V 6 bases, and 6 bases lay outside the gene matches. Looked up from germline, CDR1 is LNHDA and CDR2 is SQIVND (reference sequence). DNA for the CDR3: TGTGCCAGTAGGAGGACTAGCGGGAGGCCAGATGAGCAGTTCTTC. Translating it yields CASRRTSGRPDEQFF.

J is TRBJ2-7 and V is TRBV7-8, with 7 nucleotides matching TRBD1. This CDR3 comprises 14 residues. Germline trimming cut 1 base from V and 5 bases from J; bases unmatched to any gene: 5. Germline values: CDR1 SGHVS, CDR2 FQNEAQ. CDR3 nucleotides: TGTGCCAGCAGCTTAGAAGACAGGGTTAACGAGCAGTACTTC. Residues: CASSLEDRVNEQYF.

The chain joins TRBV5-6 to TRBJ1-5; D perhaps matches TRBD1 (5 bases). Trimming stripped 0 bases from V and 4 bases from J, with 8 bases between. The CDR3 totals 14 residues. The germline CDR1 and CDR2 sequences are SGHDT and YYEEEE. The CDR3 DNA is TGTGCCAGCAGCTTGGGACAGCTAAATCAGCCCCAGCATTTT. Translating gives CASSLGQLNQPQHF.

This chain links TRBV19 with TRBJ1-3; no clear D. The CDR3 contains 15 residues. Germline values: CDR1 LNHDA, CDR2 SQIVND (reference sequence). Between the trimmed V and J ends, which lost 9 bases and 0 bases, there was a span of 15 bases. Here the CDR3 reads CASGDRVISGNTIYF. CDR3 in DNA: TGTGCCAGCGGGGATCGCGTTATCTCTGGAAACACCATATATTTT.

This chain connects TRBV27 to TRBJ1-5, with no clear D. V gave up 2 bases and J gave up 2 bases, with 10 bases separating them. CDR3 length: 15 amino acids. Germline CDR1 MNHEY, CDR2 SMNVEV (reference sequence). The CDR3 DNA follows: TGTGCCAGCAGTTTAGGGCAGACGGGCAATCAGCCCCAGCATTTT. It translates to CASSLGQTGNQPQHF.

The J gene is TRBJ2-3, the V gene TRBV7-2, with 9 bases that match TRBD2. CDR3 length: 19 amino acids. Germline CDR1 and CDR2: SGHTA and FQGNSA. V was clipped by 5 bases and J by 0 bases; unmatched bases: 15. The CDR3 region has the DNA TGTGCCAGCAGCGCAGGCCCGGGACTAGCCGAGACTAGCACAGATACGCAGTATTTT. This codes for CASSAGPGLAETSTDTQYF.

The CDR3 loop is CASSLLGTGANTEAFF. The CDR3 nucleotides are TGTGCCAGCAGCTTGTTGGGGACAGGGGCGAACACTGAAGCTTTCTTT. The rearrangement joins TRBV7-8 to TRBJ1-1; 10 nucleotides match TRBD1. Germline CDR1 is SGHVS and CDR2 is FQNEAQ. The CDR3 contains 16 residues. The J segment lost 1 base and the V segment lost 3 bases, leaving 5 bases of the junction unmatched.

V gene TRBV7-9 combines with J gene TRBJ2-5; D gene ambiguous. Germline V gene sequence: CDR1 SEHNR, CDR2 FQNEAQ (reference sequence). CDR3 length: 15 residues. Deletions cut 5 bases from V and 3 bases from J, with 16 bases between. As DNA, the CDR3 is TGTGCCAGCAGCCCCCTGAGTAGCTGGGAAGAGACCCAGTACTTC. Residues: CASSPLSSWEETQYF.

The rearrangement uses TRBV30 and TRBJ2-2, with D unclear. Germline V gene sequence: CDR1 GTSNPN, CDR2 SVGIG (reference sequence). The CDR3 consists of 12 residues. V lost 0 bases and J 7 bases, leaving 6 bases between the germline ends. The chain's CDR3 is CAWSVLGGELFF. In nucleotides, the CDR3 is TGTGCCTGGAGTGTATTGGGCGGGGAGCTGTTTTTT.

The V gene is TRBV2, the J gene TRBJ1-5, with TRBD1 identical over 8 bases. Germline CDR1 reads SNHLY; CDR2 reads FYNNEI. The length of the CDR3 is 14 residues. V gave up 4 bases and J gave up 6 bases; unmatched junction bases: 5. DNA of the CDR3: TGTGCCAGCAGTGGAACAGGGGGTAGTCAGCCCCAGCATTTT. Amino acids: CASSGTGGSQPQHF.

The J gene is TRBJ1-5, the V gene TRBV7-9; D not certain. Trimming stripped 4 bases from V and 0 bases from J, with 10 bases between. Germline CDR1 reads SEHNR; CDR2 reads FQNEAQ (reference sequence). The CDR3 totals 15 residues. The CDR3 reads CASSSSRDSNQPQHF. The CDR3 bases are TGTGCCAGCAGCTCCTCCCGGGATAGCAATCAGCCCCAGCATTTT.